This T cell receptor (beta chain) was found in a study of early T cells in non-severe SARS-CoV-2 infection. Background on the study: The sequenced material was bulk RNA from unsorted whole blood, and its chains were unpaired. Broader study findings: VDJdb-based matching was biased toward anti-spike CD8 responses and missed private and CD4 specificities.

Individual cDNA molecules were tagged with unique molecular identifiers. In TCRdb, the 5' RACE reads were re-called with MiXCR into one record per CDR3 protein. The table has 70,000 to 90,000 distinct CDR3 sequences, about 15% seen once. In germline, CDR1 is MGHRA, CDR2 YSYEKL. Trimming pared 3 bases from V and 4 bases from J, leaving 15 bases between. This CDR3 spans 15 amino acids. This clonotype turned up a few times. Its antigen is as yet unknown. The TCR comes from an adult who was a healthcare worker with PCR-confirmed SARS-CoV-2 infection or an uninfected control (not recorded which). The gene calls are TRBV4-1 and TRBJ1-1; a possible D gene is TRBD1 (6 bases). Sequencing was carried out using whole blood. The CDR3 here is CASSHSDRRSTEAFF. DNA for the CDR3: TGCGCCAGCAGCCACTCGGACAGAAGATCCACTGAAGCTTTCTTT.